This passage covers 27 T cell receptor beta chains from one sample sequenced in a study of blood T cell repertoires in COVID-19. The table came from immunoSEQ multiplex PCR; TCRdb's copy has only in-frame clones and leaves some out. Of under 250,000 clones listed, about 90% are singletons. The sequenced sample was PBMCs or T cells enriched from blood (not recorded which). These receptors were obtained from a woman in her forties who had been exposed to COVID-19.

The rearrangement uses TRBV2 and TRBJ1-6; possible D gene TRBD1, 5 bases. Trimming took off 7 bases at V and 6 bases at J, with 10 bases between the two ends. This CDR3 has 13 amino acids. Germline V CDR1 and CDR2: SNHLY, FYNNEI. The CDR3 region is CASTVTVNSPLHF. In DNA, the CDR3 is TGTGCCAGCACGGTGACAGTTAATTCACCCCTCCACTTT.

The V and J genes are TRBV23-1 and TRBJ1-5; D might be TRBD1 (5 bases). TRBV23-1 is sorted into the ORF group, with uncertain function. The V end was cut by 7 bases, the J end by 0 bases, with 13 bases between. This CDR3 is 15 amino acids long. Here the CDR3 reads CASMRGYYSNQPQHF. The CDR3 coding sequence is TGCGCCAGCATGCGGGGCTATTATAGCAATCAGCCCCAGCATTTT.

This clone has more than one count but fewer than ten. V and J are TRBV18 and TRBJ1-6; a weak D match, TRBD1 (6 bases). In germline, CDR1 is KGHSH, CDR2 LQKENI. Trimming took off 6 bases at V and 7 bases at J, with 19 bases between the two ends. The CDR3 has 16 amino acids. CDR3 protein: CASSTTGRTTNSPLHF. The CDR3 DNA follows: TGTGCCAGCTCGACTACAGGGCGGACGACGAATTCACCCCTCCACTTT.

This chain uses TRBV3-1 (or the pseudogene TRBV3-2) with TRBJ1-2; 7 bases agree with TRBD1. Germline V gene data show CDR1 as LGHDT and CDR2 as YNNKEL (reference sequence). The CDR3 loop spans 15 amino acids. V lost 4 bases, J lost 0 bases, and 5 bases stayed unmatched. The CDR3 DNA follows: TGTGCCAGCAGCCGCCGACAGGGCTCTAACTATGGCTACACCTTC. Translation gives CASSRRQGSNYGYTF.

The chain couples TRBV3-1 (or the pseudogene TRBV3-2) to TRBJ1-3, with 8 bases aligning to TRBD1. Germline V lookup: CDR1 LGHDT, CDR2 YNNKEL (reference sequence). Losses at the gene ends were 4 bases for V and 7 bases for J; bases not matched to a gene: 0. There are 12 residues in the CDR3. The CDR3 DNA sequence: TGTGCCAGCAGCCGACAGGGGAACACCATATATTTT. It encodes CASSRQGNTIYF.

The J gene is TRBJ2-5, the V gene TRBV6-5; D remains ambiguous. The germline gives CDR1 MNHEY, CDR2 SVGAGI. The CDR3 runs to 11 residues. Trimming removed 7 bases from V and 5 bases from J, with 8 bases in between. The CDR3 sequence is CASTLSETQYF. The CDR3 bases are TGTGCCAGCACCCTGAGCGAGACCCAGTACTTC.

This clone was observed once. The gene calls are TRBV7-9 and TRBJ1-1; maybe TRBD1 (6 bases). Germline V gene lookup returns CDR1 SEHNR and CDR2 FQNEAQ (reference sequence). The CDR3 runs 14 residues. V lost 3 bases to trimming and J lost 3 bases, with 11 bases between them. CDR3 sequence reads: CASSFAGQYTEAFF. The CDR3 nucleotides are TGTGCCAGCAGCTTTGCAGGACAGTACACTGAAGCTTTCTTT.

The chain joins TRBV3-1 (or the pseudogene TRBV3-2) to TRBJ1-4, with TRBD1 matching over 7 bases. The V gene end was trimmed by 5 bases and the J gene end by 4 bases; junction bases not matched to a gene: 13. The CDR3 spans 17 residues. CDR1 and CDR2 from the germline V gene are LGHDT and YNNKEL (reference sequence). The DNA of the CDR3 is TGTGCCAGCAGCTTGACAGGGAAGGAGTTCGGTAATGAAAAACTGTTTTTT. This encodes CASSLTGKEFGNEKLFF.

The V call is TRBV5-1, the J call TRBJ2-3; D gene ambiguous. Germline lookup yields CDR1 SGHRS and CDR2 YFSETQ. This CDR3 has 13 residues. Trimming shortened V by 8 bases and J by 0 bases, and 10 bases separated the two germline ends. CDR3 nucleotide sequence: TGCGCCAGTACCTATCCTAGCACAGATACGCAGTATTTT. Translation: CASTYPSTDTQYF.

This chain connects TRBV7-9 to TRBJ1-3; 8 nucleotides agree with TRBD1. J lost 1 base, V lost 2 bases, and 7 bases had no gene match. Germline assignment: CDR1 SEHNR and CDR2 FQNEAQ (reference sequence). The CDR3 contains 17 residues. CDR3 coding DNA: TGTGCCAGCAGCTTATCGAGGACAGGGAGGTCTGGAAACACCATATATTTT. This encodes CASSLSRTGRSGNTIYF.

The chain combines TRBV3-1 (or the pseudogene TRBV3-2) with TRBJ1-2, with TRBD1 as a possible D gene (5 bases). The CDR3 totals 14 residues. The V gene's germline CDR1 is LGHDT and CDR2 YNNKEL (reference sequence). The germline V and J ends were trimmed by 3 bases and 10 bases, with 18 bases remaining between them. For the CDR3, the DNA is TGTGCCAGCAGCCACCTGACAGACTTGGCTGACTACACCTTC. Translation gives CASSHLTDLADYTF.

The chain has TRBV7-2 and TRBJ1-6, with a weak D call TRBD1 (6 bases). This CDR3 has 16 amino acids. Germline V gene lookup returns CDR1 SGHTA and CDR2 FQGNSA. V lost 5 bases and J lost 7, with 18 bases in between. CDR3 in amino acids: CASSINPDRRNSPLHF. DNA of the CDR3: TGTGCCAGCAGCATCAATCCGGACAGACGCAATTCACCCCTCCACTTT.

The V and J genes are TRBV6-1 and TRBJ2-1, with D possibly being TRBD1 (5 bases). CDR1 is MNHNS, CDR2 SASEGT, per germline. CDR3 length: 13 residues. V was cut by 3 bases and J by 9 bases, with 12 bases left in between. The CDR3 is CASSDRAFLEQFF. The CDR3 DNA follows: TGTGCCAGCAGTGACAGGGCGTTTCTTGAGCAGTTCTTC.

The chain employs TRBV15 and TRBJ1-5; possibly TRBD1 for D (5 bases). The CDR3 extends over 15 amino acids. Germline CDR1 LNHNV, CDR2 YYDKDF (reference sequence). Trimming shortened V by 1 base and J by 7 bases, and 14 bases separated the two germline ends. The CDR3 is CATSRVFDSRQPQHF. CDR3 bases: TGTGCCACCAGCAGAGTATTTGACAGCAGACAGCCCCAGCATTTT.

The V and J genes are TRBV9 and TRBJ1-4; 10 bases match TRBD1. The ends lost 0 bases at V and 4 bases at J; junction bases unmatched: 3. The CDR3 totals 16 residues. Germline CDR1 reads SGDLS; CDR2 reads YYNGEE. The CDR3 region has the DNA TGTGCCAGCAGCGTAGGGACAGGGGGGAATAATGAAAAACTGTTTTTT. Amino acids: CASSVGTGGNNEKLFF.

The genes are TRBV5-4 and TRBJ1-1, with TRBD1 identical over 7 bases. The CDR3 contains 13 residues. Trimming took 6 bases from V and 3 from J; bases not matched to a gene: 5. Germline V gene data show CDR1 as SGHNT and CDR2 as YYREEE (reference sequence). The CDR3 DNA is TGTGCCAGCACCCGACAGGGAGACACTGAAGCTTTCTTT. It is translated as CASTRQGDTEAFF.

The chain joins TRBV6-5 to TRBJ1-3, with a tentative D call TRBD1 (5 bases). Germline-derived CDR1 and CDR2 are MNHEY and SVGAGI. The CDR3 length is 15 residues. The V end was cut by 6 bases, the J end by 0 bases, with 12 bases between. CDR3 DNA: TGTGCCAGCAGCGCGGGACGGAGCTCTGGAAACACCATATATTTT. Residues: CASSAGRSSGNTIYF.

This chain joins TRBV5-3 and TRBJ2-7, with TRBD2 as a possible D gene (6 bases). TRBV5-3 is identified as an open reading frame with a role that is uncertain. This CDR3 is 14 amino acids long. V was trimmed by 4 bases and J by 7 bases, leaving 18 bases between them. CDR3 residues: CARSLLGLAKEQYV. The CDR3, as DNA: TGTGCCAGAAGCCTCCTCGGCCTAGCGAAAGAGCAGTACGTC.

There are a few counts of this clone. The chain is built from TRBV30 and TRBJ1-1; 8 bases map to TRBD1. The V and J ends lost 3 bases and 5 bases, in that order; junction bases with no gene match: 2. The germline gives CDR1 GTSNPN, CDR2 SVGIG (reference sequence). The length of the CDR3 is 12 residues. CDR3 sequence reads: CAWSRGLTEAFF. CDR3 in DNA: TGTGCCTGGAGCAGGGGGCTTACTGAAGCTTTCTTT.

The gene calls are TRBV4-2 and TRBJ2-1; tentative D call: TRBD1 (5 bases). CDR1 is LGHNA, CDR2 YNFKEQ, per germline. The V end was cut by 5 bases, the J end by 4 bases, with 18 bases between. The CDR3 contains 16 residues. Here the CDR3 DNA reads TGTGCCAGCAGCAAAGGGGCGAGTGTCTTGTACAATGAGCAGTTCTTC. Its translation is CASSKGASVLYNEQFF.

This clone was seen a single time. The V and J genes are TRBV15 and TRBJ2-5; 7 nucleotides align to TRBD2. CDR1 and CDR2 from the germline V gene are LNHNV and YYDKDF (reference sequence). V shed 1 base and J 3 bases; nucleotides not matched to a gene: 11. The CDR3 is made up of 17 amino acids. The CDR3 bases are TGTGCCACCAGCAGAGGTATGCGTAGGAGCGGGGAAGAGACCCAGTACTTC. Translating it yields CATSRGMRRSGEETQYF.

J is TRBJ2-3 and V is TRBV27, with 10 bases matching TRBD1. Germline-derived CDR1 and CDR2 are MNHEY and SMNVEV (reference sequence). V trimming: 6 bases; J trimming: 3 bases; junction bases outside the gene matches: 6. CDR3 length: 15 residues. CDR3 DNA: TGTGCCAGCAGACCGGGACAGGGGATGACAGATACGCAGTATTTT. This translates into CASRPGQGMTDTQYF.

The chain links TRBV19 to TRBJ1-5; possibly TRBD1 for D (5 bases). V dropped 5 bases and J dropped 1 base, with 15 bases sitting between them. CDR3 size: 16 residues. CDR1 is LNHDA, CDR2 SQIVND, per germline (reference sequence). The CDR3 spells CASSSRTTMSNQPQHF. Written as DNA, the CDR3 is TGTGCCAGTAGTTCGCGGACAACCATGAGCAATCAGCCCCAGCATTTT. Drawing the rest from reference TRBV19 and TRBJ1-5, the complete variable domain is DGGITQSPKYLFRKEGQNVTLSCEQNLNHDAMYWYRQDPGQGLRLIYYSQIVNDFQKGDIAEGYSVSREKKESFPLTVTSAQKNPTAFYLCASSSRTTMSNQPQHFGDGTRLSIL.

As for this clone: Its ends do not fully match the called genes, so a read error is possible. For the CDR3, the DNA is TGTGCCAGCAGCTCTAGCGCTCTACTAGCAGATACGCAGTATTTT. Translated, it gives CASSSSALLADTQYF. The chain links TRBV5-1 to TRBJ2-3; a possible D gene is TRBD2 (6 bases). In germline, CDR1 is SGHRS, CDR2 YFSETQ. CDR3 size: 15 residues.

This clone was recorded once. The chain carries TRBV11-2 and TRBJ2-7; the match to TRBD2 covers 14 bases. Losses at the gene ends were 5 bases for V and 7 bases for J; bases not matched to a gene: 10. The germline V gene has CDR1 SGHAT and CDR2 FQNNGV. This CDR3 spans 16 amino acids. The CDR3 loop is CASSAGTSGSSGEQYV. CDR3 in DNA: TGTGCCAGCAGCGCGGGGACTAGCGGGAGTAGTGGAGAGCAGTACGTC.

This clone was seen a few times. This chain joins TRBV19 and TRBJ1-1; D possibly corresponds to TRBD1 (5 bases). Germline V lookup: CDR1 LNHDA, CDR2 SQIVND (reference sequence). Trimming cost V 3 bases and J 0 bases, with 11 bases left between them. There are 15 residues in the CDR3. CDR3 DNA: TGTGCCAGTAGTATCACAGGAGTTATGAACACTGAAGCTTTCTTT. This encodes CASSITGVMNTEAFF. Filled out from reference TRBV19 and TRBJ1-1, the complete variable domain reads DGGITQSPKYLFRKEGQNVTLSCEQNLNHDAMYWYRQDPGQGLRLIYYSQIVNDFQKGDIAEGYSVSREKKESFPLTVTSAQKNPTAFYLCASSITGVMNTEAFFGQGTRLTVV.

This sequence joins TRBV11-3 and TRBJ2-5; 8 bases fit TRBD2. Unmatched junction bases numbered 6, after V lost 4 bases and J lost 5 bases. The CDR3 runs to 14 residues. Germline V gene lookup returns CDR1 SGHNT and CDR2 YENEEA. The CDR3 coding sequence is TGTGCCAGCAGCTCCCCAAGACTAGCGGAGACCCAGTACTTC. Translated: CASSSPRLAETQYF.